This record covers a single T cell receptor (beta chain). TCRdb reprocessed the 5' RACE reads via MiXCR and lists one record per CDR3 protein. Of around 300,000 distinct CDR3 sequences in the sample, around 19% were seen once. The CDR3 totals 14 residues. The V and J ends lost 5 bases and 6 bases, in that order; junction bases with no gene match: 9. The germline gives CDR1 DFQATT, CDR2 SNEGSKA (reference sequence). The source of the sample is a study of T-cell memory formation after mild COVID-19. Source material: PBMCs or a T cell subset sorted from them (not recorded which). This receptor was taken from a man aged 18 to 29 who had mild COVID-19 (a few samples of this study predate the infection). Cell type and time point are not known. The chain carries TRBV20-1 and TRBJ2-1; 8 bases match TRBD2. CDR3 region: CSARGLDLLNEQFF. The CDR3 DNA sequence: TGCAGTGCTCGGGGACTAGACCTCCTCAATGAGCAGTTCTTC.